This T cell receptor (beta chain) emerged from a study of T-cell memory formation after mild COVID-19. Study-wide context: TCR clusters were largely donor specific. General observations from the study: Memory from before infection featured some responding clones, which suggests cross-reactive memory joined. Mostly located in CM and EM were contracting CD4+ clones, with contracting CD8+ clones located in EMRA. While clones contracting from day 15 to 85 were balanced between CD4 and CD8, later expanders leaned CD4+.

MiXCR, run by TCRdb on the 5' RACE reads, gives a single entry per CDR3 protein. Altogether 470,000 or so distinct CDR3 sequences are present, 20% being singletons, with the ten largest covering about 8.8%. On this clonotype itself: Its specificity is not known.

Germline V CDR1 and CDR2: SGHNT, YENEEA. The CDR3 totals 15 residues. Between the trimmed V and J ends, which lost 5 bases and 3 bases, there was a span of 16 bases. The sample consisted of PBMCs or a T cell subset sorted from them (not recorded which). The receptor was derived from an adult woman who had mild COVID-19 (a few samples of this study predate the infection). Cell type and time point are not known. The chain combines TRBV11-3 with TRBJ1-2; no definite D call. Here the CDR3 DNA reads TGTGCCAGCAGCCCCTTGGGATCGGGAGACTATGGCTACACCTTC. Protein: CASSPLGSGDYGYTF.